The text below deals with one T cell receptor beta chain. Its specificity is not known. This specimen belongs to a study of T cells in Graves' hyperthyroidism and ophthalmopathy. For the study at large: Peripheral blood was secured at the point of initial diagnosis, before any treatment.

The J segment lost 4 bases and the V segment lost 5 bases, leaving 8 bases of the junction unmatched. The germline V gene has CDR1 MDHEN and CDR2 SYDVKM. This CDR3 has 15 amino acids. Notes on the study in general: Most thyroid clonotypes with frequency above 0.001 were detected in blood. The model made its ophthalmopathy prediction, and onset followed a median 6.5 months later.

PBMCs were sourced from approximately 9.3 ml fresh peripheral blood. Regions amplified from RNA transcripts were the TCR beta CDR3 regions. The primer set for the first-round RT-PCR of the TCR CDR3 was HTBI. Via MiXCR, TCRdb re-called the multiplex PCR reads, giving one row per CDR3 protein. The sample has some 500,000 distinct CDR3 sequences, roughly 14% seen once. Material: blood. The V gene is TRBV28, the J gene TRBJ2-1; the match to TRBD2 covers 7 bases. This TCR came from a woman between 18 and 30 years old with Graves' hyperthyroidism. In DNA form, the CDR3 reads TGTGCCAGCAGTATCCCGGGGGAGGGGTACAATGAGCAGTTCTTC. Its protein is CASSIPGEGYNEQFF.